Shown below are 21 T cell receptor beta chains from a single sample sequenced in a study of beta chain features in type 1 diabetes. Investigators reverse transcribed all isolated RNA, so they sequenced expressed TCRB transcripts. TCRdb's copy holds only in-frame clones and misses some; the assay was immunoSEQ multiplex PCR. The sample carries over 350,000 clones, over 13% recorded once. The specimen was naive CD4+ T cells from blood. The receptors derive from a woman between 18 and 30 years old in good health.

The chain is built from TRBV14 and TRBJ1-1; perhaps TRBD1 as D (6 bases). This CDR3 is 14 amino acids long. CDR1 is SGHDN and CDR2 is FVKESK in the germline V gene. Between the trimmed V and J ends, which lost 6 bases and 5 bases, there was a span of 16 bases. Here the CDR3 DNA reads TGTGCCAGCAGACCGAACAGGGAAAGGACTGAAGCTTTCTTT. Its translation: CASRPNRERTEAFF.

This clone was detected only a few times. The rearrangement uses TRBV28 and TRBJ2-3, with 7 bases matching TRBD2. V trimming: 4 bases; J trimming: 3 bases; junction bases outside the gene matches: 7. Germline CDR1 is MDHEN and CDR2 is SYDVKM. The CDR3 runs 15 residues. CDR3: CASSYGRMNTDTQYF. In DNA, the CDR3 is TGTGCCAGCAGTTACGGGAGGATGAATACAGATACGCAGTATTTT. The full variable domain, rest sourced from reference TRBV28 and TRBJ2-3, is DVKVTQSSRYLVKRTGEKVFLECVQDMDHENMFWYRQDPGLGLRLIYFSYDVKMKEKGDIPEGYSVSREKKERFSLILESASTNQTSMYLCASSYGRMNTDTQYFGPGTRLTVL.

This clone was seen a few times. The chain carries TRBV20-1 and TRBJ1-2; D remains unclear. The CDR3 has 9 residues. Germline loops: CDR1 DFQATT, CDR2 SNEGSKA (reference sequence). V was trimmed by 4 bases and J by 8 bases, leaving 5 bases between them. CDR3 protein: CSAMQGYTF. CDR3 nucleotides: TGCAGTGCTATGCAGGGCTACACCTTC.

This clone has just a few counts. The J gene is TRBJ2-5, the V gene TRBV5-1; TRBD2 aligns across 8 bases. J was trimmed by 4 bases and V by 4 bases; bases with no gene match: 3. This CDR3 is built from 13 residues. Germline assignment: CDR1 SGHRS and CDR2 YFSETQ. The CDR3 DNA reads TGCGCCAGCAGCCCCGGGGGGGGAGAGACCCAGTACTTC. Translating gives CASSPGGGETQYF.

This clone came up a few times. The chain links TRBV5-4 to TRBJ1-4; unclear D gene. Trimming shortened V by 7 bases and J by 1 base, and 8 bases separated the two germline ends. CDR1 and CDR2 (germline): SGHNT, YYREEE (reference sequence). The CDR3 extends over 13 amino acids. The CDR3: CASSRVTNEKLFF. In DNA, the CDR3 is TGTGCCAGCTCGAGGGTAACTAATGAAAAACTGTTTTTT.

The chain employs TRBV4-2 and TRBJ2-5, with a weak D call TRBD2 (6 bases). The V gene's germline CDR1 is LGHNA and CDR2 YNFKEQ. Trimming took off 0 bases at V and 5 bases at J, with 16 bases between the two ends. This CDR3 has 16 amino acids. The CDR3 DNA is TGTGCCAGCAGCCAAGAAGGAACTAGCTTGTCGGAGACCCAGTACTTC. Residues: CASSQEGTSLSETQYF.

The chain joins TRBV7-2 to TRBJ2-5; unclear D gene. Trimming took 0 bases from V and 9 from J, leaving 5 bases between them. Germline-derived CDR1 and CDR2 are SGHTA and FQGNSA. CDR3 length: 11 residues. CDR3 sequence: CASSLASAQYF. Written as DNA, the CDR3 is TGTGCCAGCAGCTTAGCTTCGGCCCAGTACTTC. The complete variable domain, with remaining parts taken from reference TRBV7-2 and TRBJ2-5, reads GAGVSQSPSNKVTEKGKDVELRCDPISGHTALYWYRQSLGQGLEFLIYFQGNSAPDKSGLPSDRFSAERTGGSVSTLTIQRTQQEDSAVYLCASSLASAQYFGPGTRLLVL.

This clone has more than one count but fewer than ten. The J gene is TRBJ2-1, the V gene TRBV9, with 11 bases aligning to TRBD2. The CDR3 sequence is 15 residues long. V lost 2 bases and J lost 9; bases outside the gene matches: 7. Germline assignment: CDR1 SGDLS and CDR2 YYNGEE. The CDR3 is CASSVQLAGVAEQFF. The CDR3 DNA reads TGTGCCAGCAGCGTTCAACTAGCGGGAGTGGCTGAGCAGTTCTTC. The variable domain in full, completed from reference TRBV9 and TRBJ2-1, reads DSGVTQTPKHLITATGQRVTLRCSPRSGDLSVYWYQQSLDQGLQFLIQYYNGEERAKGNILERFSAQQFPDLHSELNLSSLELGDSALYFCASSVQLAGVAEQFFGPGTRLTVL.

This rearrangement joins TRBV15 to TRBJ2-5; tentative D call: TRBD1 (5 bases). V shed 5 bases and J shed 4 bases, with 11 bases lying between them. This CDR3 contains 13 residues. In germline, CDR1 is LNHNV, CDR2 YYDKDF (reference sequence). Here the CDR3 DNA reads TGTGCCACCAGCCTGAGCCAGGGAGAGACCCAGTACTTC. It yields the protein CATSLSQGETQYF.

This clone came up a few times. The chain has TRBV2 and TRBJ1-2, with TRBD1 matching over 9 bases. Germline-derived CDR1 and CDR2 are SNHLY and FYNNEI. The V and J ends lost 8 bases and 6 bases, in that order; junction bases with no gene match: 10. This CDR3 is built from 14 residues. This chain's CDR3 is CASQTAGTGHGYTF. CDR3 DNA: TGTGCCAGCCAAACCGCAGGGACAGGGCATGGCTACACCTTC.

This clone was counted only a few times. The chain joins TRBV7-2 to TRBJ2-7; 9 bases line up with TRBD2. From germline, CDR1 is SGHTA and CDR2 FQGNSA. The CDR3 is 14 residues long. Trimming at V came to 3 bases and at J to 2 bases, leaving 2 bases not matched to a gene. CDR3 loop: CASSFLAGAYEQYF. The CDR3 coding sequence is TGTGCCAGCAGCTTCTTAGCGGGAGCCTACGAGCAGTACTTC.

The V call is TRBV18, the J call TRBJ2-7; possibly TRBD1 for D (6 bases). V lost 4 bases and J lost 4, with 14 bases in between. This CDR3 region has 14 residues. Germline V lookup: CDR1 KGHSH, CDR2 LQKENI. The CDR3: CASSQGQRGYEQYF. The CDR3 bases are TGTGCCAGCTCACAAGGACAGAGAGGATACGAGCAGTACTTC. The full variable domain, rest sourced from reference TRBV18 and TRBJ2-7, is NAGVMQNPRHLVRRRGQEARLRCSPMKGHSHVYWYRQLPEEGLKFMVYLQKENIIDESGMPKERFSAEFPKEGPSILRIQQVVRGDSAAYFCASSQGQRGYEQYFGPGTRLTVT.

This clone has just a few counts. CDR3 coding DNA: TGTGCCAGCAGCGATGGGGGCCTAGCGGGCTACGAGCAGTACTTC. This codes for CASSDGGLAGYEQYF. This chain links TRBV9 with TRBJ2-7; the match to TRBD2 covers 8 bases. The CDR3 covers 15 residues. V gave up 3 bases and J gave up 3 bases; unmatched junction bases: 8. Germline values: CDR1 SGDLS, CDR2 YYNGEE.

This clone was counted a few times. The chain couples TRBV28 to TRBJ2-7; D remains unclear. The CDR3 consists of 12 residues. In germline, CDR1 is MDHEN, CDR2 SYDVKM. V lost 2 bases to trimming and J lost 5 bases, with 7 bases between them. CDR3 nucleotide sequence: TGTGCCAGCAGTTTACGGTCCAACGAGCAGTACTTC. This encodes CASSLRSNEQYF.

V gene TRBV7-2 combines with J gene TRBJ1-2; D possibly corresponds to TRBD1 (5 bases). Trimming left V 7 bases short and J 4 bases short, with 16 bases between. The length of the CDR3 is 14 residues. Looked up from germline, CDR1 is SGHTA and CDR2 is FQGNSA. The chain's CDR3 is CASKSDSAGYGYTF. The CDR3 DNA follows: TGTGCCAGCAAGTCTGACAGCGCTGGCTATGGCTACACCTTC.

The gene calls are TRBV23-1 and TRBJ1-4, with TRBD1 matching over 7 bases. TRBV23-1 is classed as an ORF, of uncertain function. The CDR3 runs 18 residues. The V and J ends lost 3 bases and 6 bases, in that order; junction bases with no gene match: 16. The CDR3 spells CASSHNPTDRVDHEKLFF. The CDR3 coding sequence is TGCGCCAGCAGTCATAATCCCACCGACAGGGTTGATCATGAAAAACTGTTTTTT.

This clone was counted only a few times. The V call is TRBV29-1, the J call TRBJ2-7; 8 positions agree with TRBD2. The CDR3 is made up of 13 amino acids. CDR1 is SQVTM, CDR2 ANQGSEA, per germline. Unmatched junction bases numbered 8, after V lost 4 bases and J lost 6 bases. For the CDR3, the DNA is TGCAGCGTTGGGGGCCAACTAGCGGCCGAGCAGTACTTC. Its translation is CSVGGQLAAEQYF.

A few counts support this clone. The chain is built from TRBV6-5 and TRBJ2-1; 11 nucleotides align to TRBD2. Trimming removed 2 bases from V and 8 bases from J; junction bases left unmatched: 8. Germline CDR1 and CDR2: MNHEY and SVGAGI. The CDR3 has 16 amino acids. CDR3 DNA sequence: TGTGCCAGCAGTTACGGAACTAGCGGGAGTGTGGATGAGCAGTTCTTC. Translated, it gives CASSYGTSGSVDEQFF.

V gene TRBV21-1 combines with J gene TRBJ2-3; the table names TRBD1, a call not compared with the DNA. TRBV21-1 is listed as a pseudogene. This CDR3 contains 15 residues. In DNA, the CDR3 is TGTGCCAGCCCTCCCCAGGGGGAGTGGACAGATACGCAGTATTTT. This gives the protein CASPPQGEWTDTQYF.

V and J are TRBV30 and TRBJ1-5, with a weak D call TRBD1 (5 bases). V lost 5 bases and J 7 bases, leaving 12 bases between the germline ends. Germline CDR1 is GTSNPN and CDR2 is SVGIG (reference sequence). The length of the CDR3 is 12 residues. Here the CDR3 reads CAWAGKGQPQHF. DNA of the CDR3: TGTGCCTGGGCAGGGAAGGGGCAGCCCCAGCATTTT.

This chain joins TRBV7-3 and TRBJ1-1, with 7 bases fitting TRBD1. The germline V gene encodes CDR1 SGHTA and CDR2 FQGTGA. Trimming removed 6 bases from V and 4 bases from J; junction bases left unmatched: 5. The CDR3 consists of 13 residues. CDR3 sequence reads: CASRRQGGTEAFF. CDR3 nucleotide sequence: TGTGCCAGCAGACGACAGGGAGGCACTGAAGCTTTCTTT.